Presented here are 15 T cell receptor beta chains from one specimen sequenced in a study of cytomegalovirus exposure and HLA in healthy donors. The table came from immunoSEQ multiplex PCR; TCRdb's copy has only in-frame clones and leaves some out. Of approximately 120,000 clones listed, 89% are singletons. The material sequenced was PBMCs. The receptor set was obtained from a young woman in good health and CMV-seronegative.

V usage is TRBV18 and J usage is TRBJ2-7, with TRBD1 identical over 8 bases. The CDR3 has 15 residues. Germline CDR1 is KGHSH and CDR2 is LQKENI. V shed 3 bases and J 5 bases; nucleotides not matched to a gene: 9. The chain's CDR3 is CASSPYSGGQDEQYV. Here the CDR3 DNA reads TGTGCCAGCTCACCCTACTCAGGGGGCCAGGACGAGCAGTACGTC.

The CDR3: CASSLSQGYQPQHF. The CDR3 DNA reads TGTGCCAGCAGTTTGAGCCAGGGTTATCAGCCCCAGCATTTT. V gene TRBV27 combines with J gene TRBJ1-5; D may be TRBD1 (5 bases). The CDR3 has 14 amino acids. From germline, CDR1 is MNHEY and CDR2 SMNVEV (reference sequence). V lost 3 bases to trimming and J lost 5 bases, with 11 bases between them.

The chain carries TRBV28 and TRBJ2-3; D unclear. The CDR3 has 14 residues. V was shortened by 3 bases and J by 2 bases, with 9 bases between the two germline ends. Germline CDR1 MDHEN, CDR2 SYDVKM. The CDR3 spells CASSFGLLTDTQYF. CDR3 DNA sequence: TGTGCCAGCAGTTTTGGGCTTCTCACAGATACGCAGTATTTT.

The V call is TRBV4-2, the J call TRBJ2-7; 9 nucleotides agree with TRBD1. This CDR3 has 14 residues. After removal of 3 bases from V and 2 bases from J, the junction contained 2 bases not matched to a gene. In germline, CDR1 is LGHNA, CDR2 YNFKEQ. For the CDR3, the DNA is TGTGCCAGCAGCCACGGGACAGGGACCTACGAGCAGTACTTC. Translated, it gives CASSHGTGTYEQYF.

The rearrangement joins TRBV25-1 to TRBJ1-2; a possible D gene is TRBD1 (6 bases). The length of the CDR3 is 16 residues. CDR1 and CDR2 from the germline V gene are MGHDK and SYGVNS. V shed 7 bases and J shed 1 base, with 19 bases lying between them. The chain's CDR3 is CASMGPGGRINYGYTF. CDR3 nucleotide sequence: TGTGCCAGCATGGGGCCGGGGGGGCGGATTAACTATGGCTACACCTTC.

The chain joins TRBV6-5 to TRBJ1-2; D perhaps matches TRBD1 (5 bases). CDR3 size: 12 residues. Germline CDR1 reads MNHEY; CDR2 reads SVGAGI. The CDR3 DNA reads TGTGCGACGCGACAGAACAACTATGGCTACACCTTC. Its translation: CATRQNNYGYTF.

V usage is TRBV28 and J usage is TRBJ2-3, with D perhaps TRBD1 (6 bases). The CDR3 totals 15 residues. CDR1 and CDR2 (germline): MDHEN, SYDVKM. Trimming left V 6 bases short and J 6 bases short, with 19 bases between. In DNA form, the CDR3 reads TGTGCCAGCAGCTCTCCCCAGGGGATTGAGGATACGCAGTATTTT. Its translation is CASSSPQGIEDTQYF.

The V and J genes are TRBV6-1 and TRBJ2-5; D may be TRBD1 (5 bases). CDR1 MNHNS and CDR2 SASEGT come from the germline V gene. Trimming cost V 6 bases and J 5 bases, with 10 bases left between them. The CDR3 runs 12 residues. The CDR3 here is CASSYRWETQYF. In DNA, the CDR3 is TGTGCCAGCAGCTACAGGTGGGAGACCCAGTACTTC.

This chain uses TRBV11-3 with TRBJ2-1; 9 bases are shared with TRBD2. V shed 5 bases, J shed 5 bases, and the junction held 7 bases outside the gene matches. The CDR3 runs 15 residues. In germline, CDR1 is SGHNT, CDR2 YENEEA. The DNA for the CDR3 is TGTGCCAGCAGCCGTAGCGGGAGCGTAAACAATGAGCAGTTCTTC. Protein product: CASSRSGSVNNEQFF.

The chain links TRBV12-1 to TRBJ1-3. TRBV12-1 is a listed pseudogene. The CDR3 extends over 20 amino acids. As DNA, the CDR3 is TGTGCCAGCTTTCAGATTCGCGGCTCATCCCCTACTTGGTCTGGAAACACCATATATTTT. Translation: CASFQIRGSSPTWSGNTIYF.

The rearrangement joins TRBV7-8 to TRBJ2-1, with TRBD1 as a possible D gene (6 bases). CDR1 SGHVS and CDR2 FQNEAQ come from the germline V gene. The CDR3 is made up of 14 amino acids. The V gene lost 7 bases and the J gene lost 7 bases, with 17 bases spanning the gap. CDR3 sequence (DNA): TGTGCCAGCACCGCCCCTGGGGGCCGAAATGAGCAGTTCTTC. It specifies CASTAPGGRNEQFF.

The V call is TRBV25-1, the J call TRBJ2-1; a weak D match, TRBD2 (6 bases). V was cut by 3 bases and J by 6 bases, with 15 bases left in between. Germline CDR1 and CDR2: MGHDK and SYGVNS. CDR3 length equals 15 residues. CDR3 in amino acids: CASSDTRGLANEQFF. CDR3 nucleotide sequence: TGTGCCAGCAGTGATACTCGGGGGTTAGCCAATGAGCAGTTCTTC.

This clone was detected a few times. The CDR3 DNA reads TGTGCCAGCAGTCCCGGCTATGGCTACACCTTC. It encodes CASSPGYGYTF. The rearrangement links TRBV6-5 to TRBJ1-2; D uncertain. Looked up from germline, CDR1 is MNHEY and CDR2 is SVGAGI. The CDR3 length is 11 residues. Trimming pared 5 bases from V and 4 bases from J, leaving 5 bases between.

This clone occurred once. This chain connects TRBV29-1 to TRBJ2-1; 12 bases map to TRBD2. The CDR3 contains 13 residues. J gave up 9 bases and V 7 bases, and 7 bases lay outside the gene matches. CDR1 and CDR2 from the germline V gene are SQVTM and ANQGSEA. The CDR3 loop is CSERLAGAREQFF. CDR3 bases: TGCAGCGAGCGACTAGCGGGAGCGCGTGAGCAGTTCTTC.

The rearrangement uses TRBV10-3 and TRBJ2-1, with a tentative D call TRBD1 (5 bases). With 0 bases removed from V and 0 bases from J, the gap between germline ends came to 12 bases. CDR1 ENHRY and CDR2 SYGVKD come from the germline V gene. The CDR3 runs to 17 residues. CDR3 DNA sequence: TGTGCCATCAGTGAGTCGAACAGGCGGAGCTCCTACAATGAGCAGTTCTTC. This encodes CAISESNRRSSYNEQFF.